This T cell receptor (beta chain) was captured by sequencing in a study of T cell clonotyping in hematopoietic cell transplantation. Study-wide findings and caveats: After transplant, recipient diversity fell while pathologically expanded clonotypes grew through day 180.

The V end was cut by 6 bases, the J end by 5 bases, with 19 bases between. Looked up from germline, CDR1 is MNHNS and CDR2 is SASEGT. CDR3 length equals 15 residues. To note about this clone: Its matching antigen is unknown.

Libraries were prepared by immunoSEQ multiplex PCR; TCRdb keeps only in-frame clonotypes and omits some of them. Among fewer than 50,000 clones listed, approximately 94% were seen once. The sample taken for sequencing was peripheral blood mononuclear cells. This receptor was identified in a woman in her forties or fifties in good health. Some clones in this sample may be carry-over from other donors' samples. The rearrangement joins TRBV6-1 to TRBJ2-5; TRBD1 or TRBD2 may be the D gene (6 bases each). This CDR3 is CASRDSVGGVETQYF. The CDR3 DNA reads as TGTGCCAGCAGGGATAGTGTCGGGGGCGTTGAGACCCAGTACTTC.